A selection of T cell receptor beta chains follows, all from one sample in a study of radiotherapy plus CTLA-4 blockade in lung cancer. Here immunoSEQ multiplex PCR was the method, and the copy in TCRdb shows in-frame clones only, minus some. The sample records around 77,000 clones, roughly 74% being singletons. The source material was peripheral blood, sampled from a patient treated with radiotherapy plus ipilimumab. Receptors were obtained from a human donor with non-small cell lung cancer whose response to radiotherapy plus ipilimumab could not be evaluated. Each CDR3 is given with its conserved first and last residue. The D gene is left open where the match is weak. Expanded clones are given a class, and other clones once, few, many or no size at all.

j_gene | abundance | len | v_gene | d_gene | CDR3nt | CDR3aa
TRBJ1-5 | NA | 17 | TRBV7-8 | NA | TGTGCCAGCAGCAGCTTAGCGTGGCAGAATAGCAATCAGCCCCAGCATTTT | CASSSLAWQNSNQPQHF
TRBJ1-2 | NA | 11 | TRBV2 | NA | TGTGCCAGCCAAGACAGCTATGGCTACACCTTC | CASQDSYGYTF
TRBJ1-4 | NA | 14 | TRBV7-9 | TRBD1 | TGTGCCAGCAGCTTGGGGACAGCTAATGAAAAACTGTTTTTT | CASSLGTANEKLFF
TRBJ1-6 | few | 15 | TRBV7-6 | TRBD1 | TGTGCCAGCAGCCGGGACAGCTCCTATAATTCACCCCTCCACTTT | CASSRDSSYNSPLHF
TRBJ1-2 | NA | 14 | TRBV28 | NA | TGTGCCAGCAGTCCCCCACAGGGCGGCTATGGCTACACCTTC | CASSPPQGGYGYTF
TRBJ2-7 | once | 15 | TRBV7-2 | TRBD1 | TGTGCCAGCAGCCTGACGGGACAGGGGGCGTGGGAGCAGTACTTC | CASSLTGQGAWEQYF
TRBJ1-1 | NA | 13 | TRBV7-9 | NA | TGTGCCAGCAGGCCCCGACAGAGCACTGAAGCTTTCTTT | CASRPRQSTEAFF
TRBJ2-7 | NA | 13 | TRBV6-1 | NA | TGTGCCAGCAATTTGTCAGGGTCCTACGAGCAGTACTTC | CASNLSGSYEQYF
TRBJ1-1 | NA | 18 | TRBV7-2 | NA | TGTGCCAGCAGCTTAGATAGTCTACGGGGTTTCATGAACACTGAAGCTTTCTTT | CASSLDSLRGFMNTEAFF
TRBJ2-7 | NA | 15 | TRBV5-1 | TRBD1 | TGCGCCAGCAGCTTGGGGGGGACAGGGTATCGCGAGCAGTACTTC | CASSLGGTGYREQYF
TRBJ2-2 | NA | 15 | TRBV28 | NA | TGTGCCAGCAGTTTTGAAGGGGCGAACACCGGGGAGCTGTTTTTT | CASSFEGANTGELFF
TRBJ2-1 | NA | 16 | TRBV5-1 | NA | TGCGCCAGCGGGGGAAGCGGGCTCAGCTCCTACAATGAGCAGTTCTTC | CASGGSGLSSYNEQFF
TRBJ2-2 | NA | 15 | TRBV27 | TRBD1 | TGTGCCAGCAGTTTATGGACAGGGGTTGGCGGGGAGCTGTTTTTT | CASSLWTGVGGELFF
TRBJ2-5 | NA | 14 | TRBV7-9 | NA | TGTGCCAGCAGCCCCAGGACAGCCCAAGAGACCCAGTACTTC | CASSPRTAQETQYF
TRBJ1-4 | few | 15 | TRBV4-1 | TRBD1 | TGCGCCAGCAGCCAACCGAGGACAGGAAATGAAAAACTGTTTTTT | CASSQPRTGNEKLFF
TRBJ1-6 | NA | 14 | TRBV7-3 | NA | TGTGCCAGCAGCCGGAAAGGGGGGGGTTCACCCCTCCACTTT | CASSRKGGGSPLHF
TRBJ2-7 | NA | 15 | TRBV18 | NA | TGTGCCAGCTCACCACCGAACGACTTATCCTACGAGCAGTACTTC | CASSPPNDLSYEQYF
TRBJ2-3 | once | 16 | TRBV9 | TRBD2 | TGTGCCAGCAGCGTTGGGACTAGCGGGGAAATAGATACGCAGTATTTT | CASSVGTSGEIDTQYF
TRBJ2-7 | NA | 14 | TRBV7-9 | NA | TGTGCCAGCAGCCCTACAGGGCTTCTCTACGAGCAGTACTTC | CASSPTGLLYEQYF
TRBJ2-6 | NA | 18 | TRBV7-9 | TRBD2 | TGTGCCAGCAGCACAACCCGGTTACTAGCGCAAGGGGCCAACGTCCTGACTTTC | CASSTTRLLAQGANVLTF
TRBJ2-5 | NA | 14 | TRBV2 | TRBD1 | TGTGCCAGCAGATCCGACAGGGGATCAGAGACCCAGTACTTC | CASRSDRGSETQYF
TRBJ1-1 | few | 13 | TRBV6-1 | TRBD1 | TGTGCCAGCAGTTGGGACAGATCCACTGAAGCTTTCTTT | CASSWDRSTEAFF
TRBJ2-2 | NA | 18 | TRBV7-3 | TRBD1 | TGTGCCAGCAGCCACGAACCCAACAGGGGACGGTCGGCCGGGGAGCTGTTTTTT | CASSHEPNRGRSAGELFF
TRBJ1-2 | NA | 15 | TRBV10-2 | TRBD1 | TGCGCCAGCAGTGAGGGACAGGGGTCTTTCTATGGCTACACCTTC | CASSEGQGSFYGYTF
TRBJ1-2 | NA | 11 | TRBV25-1 | NA | TGTGCTTGCACGGGGGATAATGGCTACACCTTC | CACTGDNGYTF
TRBJ1-6 | NA | 17 | TRBV6-1 | TRBD1 | TGTGCCAGCAGTGAAAAAAGGGACAGGGATAACAATTCACCCCTCCACTTT | CASSEKRDRDNNSPLHF
TRBJ1-1 | NA | 13 | TRBV6-1 | NA | TGTGCCAGCAGTGTCTCCCTCCCGACTGAAGCTTTCTTT | CASSVSLPTEAFF
TRBJ2-1 | NA | 15 | TRBV11-2 | NA | TGTGCCAGCAGCTTCTTAACCCGGGATTACAATGAGCAGTTCTTC | CASSFLTRDYNEQFF
TRBJ2-1 | NA | 16 | TRBV4-3 | NA | TGCGCCAGCAGCCAAGTTTGGACAGTAGGAAACAATGAGCAGTTCTTC | CASSQVWTVGNNEQFF
TRBJ2-7 | NA | 17 | TRBV12-5 | TRBD1 | TGTGCTAGTGGTTTACGGACCGGGACAGAACCTTCCTACGAGCAGTACTTC | CASGLRTGTEPSYEQYF
TRBJ2-3 | NA | 18 | TRBV5-1 | TRBD2 | TGCGCCAGCAGCTTGCGTCTAGCGGGAGGTCCCGCCACAGATACGCAGTATTTT | CASSLRLAGGPATDTQYF
TRBJ2-4 | many | 13 | TRBV29-1 | TRBD1 | TGCAGCGTTCACCGACAGGGAGAAAACATTCAGTACTTC | CSVHRQGENIQYF